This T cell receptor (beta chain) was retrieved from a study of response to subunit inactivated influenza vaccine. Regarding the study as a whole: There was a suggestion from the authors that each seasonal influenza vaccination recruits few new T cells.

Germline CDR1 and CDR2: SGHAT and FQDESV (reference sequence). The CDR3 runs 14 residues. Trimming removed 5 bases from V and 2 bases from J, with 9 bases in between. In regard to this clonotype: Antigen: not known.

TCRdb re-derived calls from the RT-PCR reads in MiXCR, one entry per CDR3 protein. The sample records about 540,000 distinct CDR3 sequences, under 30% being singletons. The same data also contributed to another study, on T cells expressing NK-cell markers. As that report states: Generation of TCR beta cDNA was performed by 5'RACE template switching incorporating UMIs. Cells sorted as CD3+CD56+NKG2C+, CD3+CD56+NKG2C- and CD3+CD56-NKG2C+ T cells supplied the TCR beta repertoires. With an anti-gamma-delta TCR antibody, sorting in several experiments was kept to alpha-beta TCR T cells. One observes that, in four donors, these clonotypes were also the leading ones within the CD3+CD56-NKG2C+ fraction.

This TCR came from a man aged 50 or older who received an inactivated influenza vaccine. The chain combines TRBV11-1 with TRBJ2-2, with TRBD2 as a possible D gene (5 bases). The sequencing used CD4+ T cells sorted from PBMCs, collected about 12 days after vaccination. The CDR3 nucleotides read TGTGCCAGCAGCGCCGGGATTAACACCGGGGAGCTGTTTTTT. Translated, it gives CASSAGINTGELFF.